Following are 20 T cell receptor beta chains from one sample sequenced in a study of blood T cells in healthy people across ages (dated by TCRdb to the mid-2010s). The library was built by means of 5' RACE. Instrument used: Illumina HiSeq 2500. A second PCR of roughly 6 to 11 cycles was run with a J-beta primer mix and a sample-barcoded 5' primer. TCRdb trimmed the raw reads at Q25, called clones with MiXCR and kept productive beta chains. All rows with the same CDR3 protein become a single entry with the most common DNA and genes. Present in this sample are about 970,000 distinct CDR3 sequences, just over 50% of which were seen just once. The ten biggest clones cover about 22% of the sample. The specimen was blood. These TCRs come from a woman aged 60-75 years in good health.

There are a few counts of this clonotype. The CDR3 protein is CAISGTDGNRAAFF. In DNA form, the CDR3 reads TGTGCCATCAGTGGTACGGACGGGAACAGGGCAGCTTTCTTT. The rearrangement joins TRBV10-3 to TRBJ1-1, with D possibly being TRBD1 (6 bases). The CDR3 covers 14 residues. The germline V and J ends were trimmed by 4 bases and 10 bases, with 19 bases remaining between them. Looked up from germline, CDR1 is ENHRY and CDR2 is SYGVKD.

V usage is TRBV27 and J usage is TRBJ2-7, with D maybe TRBD2 (7 bases). Germline V gives CDR1 MNHEY, CDR2 SMNVEV (reference sequence). Trimming took 6 bases from V and 0 from J, leaving 21 bases between them. The CDR3 totals 17 residues. The CDR3 DNA reads TGTGCCAGCAGGAGGGGGGCTAGCGGATTTAGCTCCTACGAGCAGTACTTC. Its translation is CASRRGASGFSSYEQYF.

The genes are TRBV30 and TRBJ1-2; TRBD1 might be the D (6 bases). This CDR3 spans 13 amino acids. Per germline, CDR1 GTSNPN and CDR2 SVGIG (reference sequence). V lost 5 bases and J lost 6, with 16 bases in between. The CDR3 region is CAWASGARDGYTF. Here the CDR3 DNA reads TGTGCCTGGGCGTCGGGGGCGAGGGATGGCTACACCTTC.

The rearrangement joins TRBV3-1 to TRBJ2-5; the match to TRBD2 covers 7 bases. The J call is in doubt because the DNA end fits TRBJ2-7 better. The CDR3 has 15 amino acids. Germline values: CDR1 LGHDT, CDR2 YNNKEL (reference sequence). CDR3 loop: CASSQVASGPYEQYF. CDR3 sequence (DNA): TGTGCCAGCAGCCAAGTGGCTAGCGGTCCCTACGAGCAGTACTTC.

The V call is TRBV27, the J call TRBJ2-1; D not resolved. The V end was cut by 5 bases, the J end by 6 bases, with 11 bases between. Germline loops: CDR1 MNHEY, CDR2 SMNVEV (reference sequence). The CDR3 has 13 residues. As DNA, the CDR3 is TGTGCCAGCAGTGCAGAGAACCGCAATGAGCAGTTCTTC. Translated: CASSAENRNEQFF.

The chain couples TRBV4-2 to TRBJ2-3, with TRBD2 matching 9 bases. This CDR3 comprises 17 residues. Germline assignment: CDR1 LGHNA and CDR2 YNFKEQ. The trim removed 4 bases at V and 2 bases at J, leaving 10 bases unmatched. CDR3 region: CASSPTSSGSYTDTQYF. The CDR3 bases are TGTGCCAGCAGCCCCACGAGTAGCGGGAGTTACACAGATACGCAGTATTTT.

The chain joins TRBV29-1 to TRBJ1-2; D possibly corresponds to TRBD1 (6 bases). The V gene's germline CDR1 is SQVTM and CDR2 ANQGSEA. With 4 bases removed from V and 1 base from J, the gap between germline ends came to 13 bases. CDR3 length equals 14 residues. In DNA form, the CDR3 reads TGCAGCGTTGTCAGGGGAAGGGGTAACTATGGCTACACCTTC. Its translation is CSVVRGRGNYGYTF.

The chain recombines TRBV11-2 with TRBJ2-5, with a weak D call TRBD2 (6 bases). CDR1 and CDR2 (germline): SGHAT, FQNNGV. The CDR3 totals 15 residues. The germline V and J ends were trimmed by 1 base and 1 base, with 10 bases remaining between them. CDR3 protein: CASSLVRGIQETQYF. Written as DNA, the CDR3 is TGTGCCAGCAGCTTAGTCCGGGGGATCCAAGAGACCCAGTACTTC.

The J gene is TRBJ2-7, the V gene TRBV20-1; a possible D gene is TRBD1 (5 bases). The J call is uncertain, as TRBJ2-5 better fits the DNA end. The CDR3 consists of 12 residues. In germline, CDR1 is DFQATT, CDR2 SNEGSKA (reference sequence). The CDR3 region has the DNA TGCAGTCCGCGGAAGGGGCAGGAGACCCAGTACTTC. The encoded protein is CSPRKGQETQYF.

The CDR3 loop reads CSALIAGQGYGYTF. Written as DNA, the CDR3 is TGCAGTGCTCTCATAGCGGGACAGGGCTATGGCTACACCTTC. V gene TRBV20-1 combines with J gene TRBJ1-2; 9 bases fit TRBD1. With 5 bases clipped from V and 4 bases from J, the junction kept 8 bases outside the gene matches. Germline-derived CDR1 and CDR2 are DFQATT and SNEGSKA (reference sequence). The CDR3 has 14 residues.

This clonotype has only a few counts. V and J are TRBV5-1 and TRBJ2-1, with a weak D call TRBD2 (5 bases). This CDR3 has 13 residues. V was cut by 4 bases and J by 8 bases, with 13 bases left in between. Looked up from germline, CDR1 is SGHRS and CDR2 is YFSETQ. CDR3 region: CASSPGIGDEQFF. DNA for the CDR3: TGCGCCAGCAGCCCGGGAATCGGCGATGAGCAGTTCTTC.

V gene TRBV20-1 combines with J gene TRBJ2-1, with 9 positions matching TRBD1. The V gene end was trimmed by 1 base and the J gene end by 7 bases; junction bases not matched to a gene: 8. The CDR3 extends over 15 amino acids. Looked up from germline, CDR1 is DFQATT and CDR2 is SNEGSKA (reference sequence). CDR3 coding DNA: TGCAGTGCTAGAGTTGGACAGGGGACTTGGAATGAGCAGTTCTTC. Translation: CSARVGQGTWNEQFF.

The chain uses TRBV20-1 and TRBJ2-1; D call uncertain. This CDR3 has 11 residues. V lost 1 base, J lost 10 bases, and 8 bases lay in between. CDR1 and CDR2 (germline): DFQATT, SNEGSKA (reference sequence). The DNA for the CDR3 is TGCAGTGCTAGAGTTACCTACGAGCAGTTCTTC. Translation gives CSARVTYEQFF.

The gene calls are TRBV27 and TRBJ2-3, with 7 bases aligning to TRBD2. Germline V lookup: CDR1 MNHEY, CDR2 SMNVEV (reference sequence). The V segment lost 3 bases and the J segment 3 bases; nucleotides outside the gene matches: 9. CDR3 length: 16 residues. The CDR3 DNA follows: TGTGCCAGCAGTTTTACGGGAGGTTATTTGACAGATACGCAGTATTTT. Translated, it gives CASSFTGGYLTDTQYF.

This clonotype showed up just once. This sequence joins TRBV7-2 and TRBJ2-1; TRBD1 is a possible D gene (5 bases). From germline, CDR1 is SGHTA and CDR2 FQGNSA. The CDR3 is 15 residues long. The ends were cut back, 2 bases at V and 3 bases at J, with 11 bases in the middle. The CDR3 reads CASSLSPGFYNEQFF. The CDR3 DNA follows: TGTGCCAGCAGCTTAAGTCCAGGGTTCTACAATGAGCAGTTCTTC.

This rearrangement joins TRBV5-6 to TRBJ2-7; D may be TRBD1 or TRBD2 (6 bases each). The better agreement between TRBJ2-5 and the DNA end casts doubt on the J call. Per germline, CDR1 SGHDT and CDR2 YYEEEE. This CDR3 spans 15 amino acids. CDR3 region: CASSWGATDQETQYF. DNA for the CDR3: TGTGCCAGCAGCTGGGGGGCTACGGACCAAGAGACCCAGTACTTC.

V is TRBV20-1 and J is TRBJ2-7, with 11 bases matching TRBD2. After removal of 5 bases from V and 0 bases from J, the junction contained 6 bases not matched to a gene. Germline CDR1 reads DFQATT; CDR2 reads SNEGSKA (reference sequence). This CDR3 is built from 15 residues. The CDR3 is CSAPTSGSISYEQYF. The CDR3 nucleotides are TGCAGTGCTCCCACTAGCGGGAGCATCTCCTACGAGCAGTACTTC.

The chain links TRBV5-5 to TRBJ2-5, with 8 nucleotides matching TRBD1. The CDR3 totals 15 residues. V shed 4 bases and J 11 bases; nucleotides not matched to a gene: 16. CDR1 and CDR2 (germline): SGHKS, YYEKEE (reference sequence). CDR3 protein: CASSATLGQGSGQYF. CDR3 in DNA: TGTGCCAGCAGCGCTACTCTCGGACAGGGTAGTGGGCAGTACTTC.

V usage is TRBV28 and J usage is TRBJ2-3; 10 nucleotides agree with TRBD1. CDR1 and CDR2 from the germline V gene are MDHEN and SYDVKM. This CDR3 comprises 16 residues. V trimming: 5 bases; J trimming: 2 bases; junction bases outside the gene matches: 7. Written as DNA, the CDR3 is TGTGCCAGCAGTCCATCGGGACAGGGGTTCACAGATACGCAGTATTTT. Translated, it gives CASSPSGQGFTDTQYF.

For this clonotype: One end of the junction varies from germline; a read error may be responsible. V and J are TRBV24-1 and TRBJ2-5, with D uncertain. Germline V gives CDR1 KGHDR, CDR2 SFDVKD. CDR3 length: 13 residues. The DNA for the CDR3 is TGCGCCACCAGTCTGGCGGTTCAAGAGACCCAGTACTTC. Residues: CATSLAVQETQYF.